This entry is about one T cell receptor beta chain. Its antigen is unknown. The repertoire was sequenced with immunoSEQ multiplex PCR; TCRdb's copy has only in-frame clones and lacks some. The data show approximately 110,000 clones, 85% to 95% seen once. The data are from a study of T cell repertoires and HLA-DP antigens. Germline V CDR1 and CDR2: SGHDN, FVKESK. With 2 bases removed from V and 9 bases from J, the gap between germline ends came to 17 bases. The CDR3 totals 16 residues. The source is a woman younger than 35 in good health and CMV-seronegative. Sequencing input: CD4+ T cells from PBMCs. The rearrangement joins TRBV14 to TRBJ1-6; a weak D match, TRBD1 (6 bases). CDR3 residues: CASSQRLQGSSSPLHF. The CDR3 DNA sequence: TGTGCCAGCAGCCAACGACTCCAGGGGAGTAGTTCACCCCTCCACTTT. The full variable domain, its missing parts supplied by reference TRBV14 and TRBJ1-6, is EAGVTQFPSHSVIEKGQTVTLRCDPISGHDNLYWYRRVMGKEIKFLLHFVKESKQDESGMPNNRFLAERTGGTYSTLKVQPAELEDSGVYFCASSQRLQGSSSPLHFGNGTRLTVT.